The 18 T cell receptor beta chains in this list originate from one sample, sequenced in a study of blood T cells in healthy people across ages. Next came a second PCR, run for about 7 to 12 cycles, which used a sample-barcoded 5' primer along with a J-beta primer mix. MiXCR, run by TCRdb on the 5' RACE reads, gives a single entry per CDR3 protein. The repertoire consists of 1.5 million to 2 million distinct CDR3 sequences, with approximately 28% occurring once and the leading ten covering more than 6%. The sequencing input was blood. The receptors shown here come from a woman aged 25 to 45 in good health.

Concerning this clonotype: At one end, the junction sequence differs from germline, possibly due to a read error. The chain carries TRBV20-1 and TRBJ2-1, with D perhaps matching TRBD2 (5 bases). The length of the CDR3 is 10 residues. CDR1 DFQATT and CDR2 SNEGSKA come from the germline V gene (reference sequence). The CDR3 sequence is CGAGRGEQFF. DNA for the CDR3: TGCGGTGCCGGCCGGGGTGAGCAGTTCTTC.

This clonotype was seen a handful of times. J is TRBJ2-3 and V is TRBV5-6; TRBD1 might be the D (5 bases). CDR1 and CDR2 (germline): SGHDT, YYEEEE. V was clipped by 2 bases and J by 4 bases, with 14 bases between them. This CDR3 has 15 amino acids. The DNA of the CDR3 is TGTGCCAGCAGCTTAAACAGAAGGGGCGCAGATACGCAGTATTTT. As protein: CASSLNRRGADTQYF.

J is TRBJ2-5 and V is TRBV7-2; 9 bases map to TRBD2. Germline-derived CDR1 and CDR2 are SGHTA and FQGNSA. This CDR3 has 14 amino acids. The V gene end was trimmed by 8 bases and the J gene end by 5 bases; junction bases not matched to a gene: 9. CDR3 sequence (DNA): TGTGCCAGCGGCCAAGCGGGGGGCGGGGAGACCCAGTACTTC. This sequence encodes CASGQAGGGETQYF.

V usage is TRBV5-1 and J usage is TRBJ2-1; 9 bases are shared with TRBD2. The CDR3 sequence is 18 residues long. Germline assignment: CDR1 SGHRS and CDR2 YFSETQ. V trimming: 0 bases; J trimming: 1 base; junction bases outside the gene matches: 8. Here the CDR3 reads CASSLAGSGSVSYNEQFF. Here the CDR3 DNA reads TGCGCCAGCAGCTTGGCGGGTAGCGGGAGTGTGTCCTACAATGAGCAGTTCTTC.

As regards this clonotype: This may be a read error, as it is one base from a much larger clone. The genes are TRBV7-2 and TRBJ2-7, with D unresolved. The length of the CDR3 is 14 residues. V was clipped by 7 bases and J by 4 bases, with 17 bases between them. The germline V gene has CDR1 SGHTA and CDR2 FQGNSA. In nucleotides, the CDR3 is TGTGCCAGCAACTCCCTACACGGCCCATACGAGCAGTACTTC. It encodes CASNSLHGPYEQYF.

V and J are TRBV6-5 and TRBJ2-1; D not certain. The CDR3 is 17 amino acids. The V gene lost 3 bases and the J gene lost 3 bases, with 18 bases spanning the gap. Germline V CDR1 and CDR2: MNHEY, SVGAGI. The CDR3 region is CASSYSDPGGVYNEQFF. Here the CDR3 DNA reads TGTGCCAGCAGTTATTCTGATCCTGGCGGAGTCTACAATGAGCAGTTCTTC.

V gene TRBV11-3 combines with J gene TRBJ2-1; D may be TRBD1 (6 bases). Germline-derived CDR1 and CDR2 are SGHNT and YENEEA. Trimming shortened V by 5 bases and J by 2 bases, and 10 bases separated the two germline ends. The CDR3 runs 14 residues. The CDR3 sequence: CASSEQGTYNEQFF. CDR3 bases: TGTGCCAGCAGCGAACAGGGAACCTACAATGAGCAGTTCTTC.

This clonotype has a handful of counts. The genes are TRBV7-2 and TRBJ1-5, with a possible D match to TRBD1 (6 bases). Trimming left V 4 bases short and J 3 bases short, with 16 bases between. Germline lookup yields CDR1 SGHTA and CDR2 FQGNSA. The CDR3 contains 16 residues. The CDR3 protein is CASSSQGPGTNQPQHF. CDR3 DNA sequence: TGTGCCAGCAGCTCCCAGGGGCCCGGCACCAATCAGCCCCAGCATTTT.

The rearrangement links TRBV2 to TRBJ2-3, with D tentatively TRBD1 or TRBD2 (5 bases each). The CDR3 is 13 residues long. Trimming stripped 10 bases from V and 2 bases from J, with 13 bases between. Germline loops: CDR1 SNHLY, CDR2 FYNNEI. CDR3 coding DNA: TGTGCCAATACCTGGGACCCCACAGATACGCAGTATTTT. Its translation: CANTWDPTDTQYF.

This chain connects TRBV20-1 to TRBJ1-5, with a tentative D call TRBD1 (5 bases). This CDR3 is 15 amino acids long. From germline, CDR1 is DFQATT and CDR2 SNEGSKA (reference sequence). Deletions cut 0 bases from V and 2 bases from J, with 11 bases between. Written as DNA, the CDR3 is TGCAGTGCTAGAGAGGGCGGCAGGGGCAATCAGCCCCAGCATTTT. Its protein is CSAREGGRGNQPQHF.

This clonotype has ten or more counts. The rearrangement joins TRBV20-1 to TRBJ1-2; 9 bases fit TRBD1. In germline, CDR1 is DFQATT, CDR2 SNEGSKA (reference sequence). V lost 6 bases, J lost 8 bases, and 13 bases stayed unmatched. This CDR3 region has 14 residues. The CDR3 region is CSAGGQGPLRGYTF. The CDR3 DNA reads TGCAGTGCGGGGGGACAGGGACCGCTCCGCGGCTACACCTTC.

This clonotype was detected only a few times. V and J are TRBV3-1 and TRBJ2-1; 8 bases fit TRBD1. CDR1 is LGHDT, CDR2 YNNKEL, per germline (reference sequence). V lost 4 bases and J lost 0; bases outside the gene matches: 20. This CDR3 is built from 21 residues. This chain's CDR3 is CASSPAATGGTWISSYNEQFF. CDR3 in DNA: TGTGCCAGCAGCCCAGCGGCAACAGGGGGAACTTGGATTTCCTCCTACAATGAGCAGTTCTTC.

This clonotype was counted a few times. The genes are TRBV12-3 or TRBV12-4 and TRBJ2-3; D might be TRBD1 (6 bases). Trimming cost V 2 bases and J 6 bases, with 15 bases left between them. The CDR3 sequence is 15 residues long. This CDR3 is CASSLKLTGTDTQYF. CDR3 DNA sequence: TGTGCCAGCAGTTTAAAGCTAACAGGGACCGATACGCAGTATTTT.

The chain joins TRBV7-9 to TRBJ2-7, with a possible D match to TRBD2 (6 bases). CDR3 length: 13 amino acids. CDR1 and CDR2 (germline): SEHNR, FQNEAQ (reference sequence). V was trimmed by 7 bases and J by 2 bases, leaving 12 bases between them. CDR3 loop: CASTPREAYEQYF. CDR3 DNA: TGTGCCAGCACCCCAAGGGAGGCCTACGAGCAGTACTTC.

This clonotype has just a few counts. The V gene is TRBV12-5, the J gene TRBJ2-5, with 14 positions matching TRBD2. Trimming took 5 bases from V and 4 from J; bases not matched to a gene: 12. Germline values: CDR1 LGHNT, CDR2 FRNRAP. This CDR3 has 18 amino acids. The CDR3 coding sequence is TGTGCTAGTGGTCCCCGTTATGGGACTAGCGGGGGCCCAGAGACCCAGTACTTC. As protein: CASGPRYGTSGGPETQYF.

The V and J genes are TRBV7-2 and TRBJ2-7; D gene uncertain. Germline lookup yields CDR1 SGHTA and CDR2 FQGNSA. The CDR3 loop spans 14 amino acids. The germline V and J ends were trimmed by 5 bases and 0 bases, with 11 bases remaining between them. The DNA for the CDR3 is TGTGCCAGCAGCCTCCAACCTAACTCCTACGAGCAGTACTTC. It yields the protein CASSLQPNSYEQYF. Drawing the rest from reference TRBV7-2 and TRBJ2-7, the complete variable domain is GAGVSQSPSNKVTEKGKDVELRCDPISGHTALYWYRQSLGQGLEFLIYFQGNSAPDKSGLPSDRFSAERTGGSVSTLTIQRTQQEDSAVYLCASSLQPNSYEQYFGPGTRLTVT.

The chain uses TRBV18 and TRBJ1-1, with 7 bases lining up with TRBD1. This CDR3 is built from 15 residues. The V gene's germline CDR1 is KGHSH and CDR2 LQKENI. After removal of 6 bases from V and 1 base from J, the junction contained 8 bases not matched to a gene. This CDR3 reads CASSLPTGTNTEAFF. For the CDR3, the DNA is TGTGCCAGCTCGCTACCGACAGGGACGAACACTGAAGCTTTCTTT.

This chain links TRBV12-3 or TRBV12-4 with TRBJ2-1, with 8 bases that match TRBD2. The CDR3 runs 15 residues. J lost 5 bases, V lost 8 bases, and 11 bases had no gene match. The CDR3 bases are TGTGCCAGCCACCGGGGGAGTAGCGGGAACAATGAGCAGTTCTTC. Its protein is CASHRGSSGNNEQFF.